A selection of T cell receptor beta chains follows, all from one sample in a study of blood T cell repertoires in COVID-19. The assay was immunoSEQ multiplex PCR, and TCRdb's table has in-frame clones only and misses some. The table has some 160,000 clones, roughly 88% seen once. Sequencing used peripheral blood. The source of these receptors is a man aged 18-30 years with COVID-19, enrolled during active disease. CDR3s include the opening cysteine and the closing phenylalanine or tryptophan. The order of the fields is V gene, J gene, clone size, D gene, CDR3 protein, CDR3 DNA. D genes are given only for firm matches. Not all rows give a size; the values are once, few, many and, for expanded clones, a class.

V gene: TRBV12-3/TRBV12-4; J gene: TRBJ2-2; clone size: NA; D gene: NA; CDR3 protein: CAGKDSPTGELFF; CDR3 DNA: TGTGCCGGCAAGGACAGTCCCACCGGGGAGCTGTTTTTT
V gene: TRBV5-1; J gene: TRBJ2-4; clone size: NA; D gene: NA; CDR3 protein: CASRIGVAKNIQYF; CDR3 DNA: TGCGCCAGCAGGATCGGGGTAGCCAAAAACATTCAGTACTTC
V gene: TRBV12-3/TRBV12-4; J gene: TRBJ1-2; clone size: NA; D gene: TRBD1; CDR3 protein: CASWDSSYYGYTF; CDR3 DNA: TGTGCCAGCTGGGACAGCTCGTACTATGGCTACACCTTC
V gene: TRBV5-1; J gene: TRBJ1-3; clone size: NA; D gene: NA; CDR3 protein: CASSPLAGSGNTIYF; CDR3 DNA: TGCGCCAGCAGCCCCTTGGCAGGGTCTGGAAACACCATATATTTT
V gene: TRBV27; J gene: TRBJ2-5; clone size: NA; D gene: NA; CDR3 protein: CASSYGVGSETQYF; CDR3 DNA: TGTGCCAGCAGTTACGGGGTTGGAAGTGAGACCCAGTACTTC
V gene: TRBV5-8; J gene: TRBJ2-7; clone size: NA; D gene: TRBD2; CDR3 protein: CASSFGTNYEQYF; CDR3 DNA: TGTGCCAGCAGCTTCGGGACTAACTACGAGCAGTACTTC
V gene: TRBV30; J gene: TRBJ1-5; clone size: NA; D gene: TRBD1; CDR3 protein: CAWSGDRAGNQPQHF; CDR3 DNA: TGTGCCTGGAGTGGGGACAGGGCTGGCAATCAGCCCCAGCATTTT
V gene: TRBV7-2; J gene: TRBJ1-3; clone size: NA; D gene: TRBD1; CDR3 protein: CASIPLQGAGNTIYF; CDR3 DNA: TGTGCCAGCATTCCTCTGCAGGGGGCTGGAAACACCATATATTTT
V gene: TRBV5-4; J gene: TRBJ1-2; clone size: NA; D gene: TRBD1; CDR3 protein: CASSGDRGKYGYTF; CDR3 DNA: TGTGCCAGCAGCGGGGACAGGGGGAAGTATGGCTACACCTTC
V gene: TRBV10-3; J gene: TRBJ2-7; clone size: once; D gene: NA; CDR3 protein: CAISDLVQAFYEQYF; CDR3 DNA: TGTGCCATCAGTGACCTGGTTCAGGCTTTCTACGAGCAGTACTTC
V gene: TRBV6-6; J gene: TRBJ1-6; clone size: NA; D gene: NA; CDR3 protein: CASSRNDPASDYNSPLHF; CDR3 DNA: TGTGCCAGCAGTCGGAACGACCCCGCCAGCGACTATAATTCACCCCTCCACTTT
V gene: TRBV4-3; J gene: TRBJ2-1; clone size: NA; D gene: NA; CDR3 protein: CASSQGLSGLYNEQFF; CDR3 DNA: TGCGCCAGCAGCCAAGGCCTGAGCGGTCTCTACAATGAGCAGTTCTTC
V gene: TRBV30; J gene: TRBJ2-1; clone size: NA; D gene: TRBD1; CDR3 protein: CAWIPPRTGTYNEQFF; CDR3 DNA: TGTGCCTGGATCCCACCCCGGACAGGGACCTACAATGAGCAGTTCTTC
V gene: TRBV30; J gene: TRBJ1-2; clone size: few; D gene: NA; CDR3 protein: CAWSVRQGSNYGYTF; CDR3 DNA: TGTGCCTGGAGTGTACGCCAGGGTTCTAACTATGGCTACACCTTC
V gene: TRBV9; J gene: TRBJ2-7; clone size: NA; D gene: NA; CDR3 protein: CASSPWGRDEQYF; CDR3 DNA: TGTGCCAGCAGCCCATGGGGGCGGGACGAGCAGTACTTC
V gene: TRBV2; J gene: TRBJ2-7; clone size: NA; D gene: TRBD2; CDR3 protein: CASSGLAVSYEQYF; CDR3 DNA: TGTGCCAGCAGTGGACTAGCGGTCTCCTACGAGCAGTACTTC
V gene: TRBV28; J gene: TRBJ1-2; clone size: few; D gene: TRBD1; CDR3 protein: CASSLPGQGALGYGYTF; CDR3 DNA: TGTGCCAGCAGTTTACCGGGACAGGGGGCGTTGGGCTATGGCTACACCTTC
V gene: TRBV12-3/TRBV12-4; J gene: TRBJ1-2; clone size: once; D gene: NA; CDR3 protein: CASSFGGSYTF; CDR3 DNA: TGTGCCAGCAGTTTCGGGGGGAGCTACACCTTC
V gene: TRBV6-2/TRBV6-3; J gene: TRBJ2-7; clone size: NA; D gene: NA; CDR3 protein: CASSYFQEQYF; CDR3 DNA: TGTGCCAGCAGTTATTTCCAGGAGCAGTACTTC
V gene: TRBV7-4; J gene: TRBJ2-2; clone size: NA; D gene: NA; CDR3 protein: CASSLTRANTGELFF; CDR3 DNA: TGTGCCAGCAGCTTGACTAGAGCGAACACCGGGGAGCTGTTTTTT
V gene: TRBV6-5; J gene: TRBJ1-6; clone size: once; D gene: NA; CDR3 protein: CASSYSILGGNSPLHF; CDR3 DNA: TGTGCCAGCAGTTACTCGATTCTGGGAGGTAATTCACCCCTCCACTTT
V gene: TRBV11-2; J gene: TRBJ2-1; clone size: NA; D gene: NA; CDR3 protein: CASSTQFFHSSYNEQFF; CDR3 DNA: TGTGCCAGCAGCACCCAGTTTTTCCATTCCTCATACAATGAGCAGTTCTTC
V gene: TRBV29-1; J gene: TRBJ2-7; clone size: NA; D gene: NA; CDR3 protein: CSVRRLIEGEQYF; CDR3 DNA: TGCAGCGTACGCCGACTGATAGAGGGCGAGCAGTACTTC
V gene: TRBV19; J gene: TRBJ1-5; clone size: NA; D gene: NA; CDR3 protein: CASSIGGDQPQHF; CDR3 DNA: TGTGCCAGTAGTATTGGGGGCGATCAGCCCCAGCATTTT
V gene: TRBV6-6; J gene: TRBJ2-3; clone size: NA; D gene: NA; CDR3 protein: CASSLTGRTDTQYF; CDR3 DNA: TGTGCCAGCAGTTTGACAGGGAGGACAGATACGCAGTATTTT